The clone carrying this T cell receptor (beta chain) was detected many times. Its antigen is currently unknown. This sample was taken from a study of neurological immune-mediated disorders. The cDNA was generated through 5'RACE incorporating 10-nucleotide random UMIs. TCRdb used MiXCR to reprocess the 5' RACE reads, holding one entry per CDR3 protein. The sample records under 75,000 distinct CDR3 sequences, about 3% being singletons. Study findings and constraints: Phylogenetic grouping assigned the repertoires of 18 of 34 multiple sclerosis patients to a single related-CDR3 cluster, representing a possible signature. Patients with HTLV-1-associated myelopathy showed the most TCR clonal expansion. Those with multiple sclerosis showed the least, falling below healthy controls.

Germline CDR1 SGDLS, CDR2 YYNGEE. The CDR3 loop spans 15 amino acids. The ends were cut back, 0 bases at V and 2 bases at J, with 10 bases in the middle. The chain couples TRBV9 to TRBJ2-3; D is tentatively TRBD1 or TRBD2 (6 bases each). This receptor was taken from a woman between 50 and 59 years old with multiple sclerosis. What was sequenced was PBMCs. CDR3 residues: CASSVAGALTDTQYF. CDR3 in DNA: TGTGCCAGCAGCGTAGCGGGGGCCCTCACAGATACGCAGTATTTT.